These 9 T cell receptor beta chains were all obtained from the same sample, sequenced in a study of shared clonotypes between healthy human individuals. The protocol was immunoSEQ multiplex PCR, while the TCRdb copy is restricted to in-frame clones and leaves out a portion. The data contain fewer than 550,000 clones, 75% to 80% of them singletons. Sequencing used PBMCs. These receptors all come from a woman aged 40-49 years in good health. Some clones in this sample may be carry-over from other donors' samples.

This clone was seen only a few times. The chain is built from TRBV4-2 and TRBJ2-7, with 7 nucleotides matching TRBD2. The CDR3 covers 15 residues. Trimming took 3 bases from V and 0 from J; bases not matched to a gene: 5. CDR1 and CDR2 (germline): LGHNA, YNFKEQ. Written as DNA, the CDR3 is TGTGCCAGCAGCCAGGAGAGCGGGGCCTCCTACGAGCAGTACTTC. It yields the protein CASSQESGASYEQYF.

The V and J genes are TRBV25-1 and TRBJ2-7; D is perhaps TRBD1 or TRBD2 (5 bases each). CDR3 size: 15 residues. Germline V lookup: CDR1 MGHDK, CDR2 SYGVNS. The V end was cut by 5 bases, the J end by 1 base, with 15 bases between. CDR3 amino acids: CASSSPRDPSYEQYF. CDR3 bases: TGTGCCAGCAGTTCCCCTCGGGACCCGTCCTACGAGCAGTACTTC.

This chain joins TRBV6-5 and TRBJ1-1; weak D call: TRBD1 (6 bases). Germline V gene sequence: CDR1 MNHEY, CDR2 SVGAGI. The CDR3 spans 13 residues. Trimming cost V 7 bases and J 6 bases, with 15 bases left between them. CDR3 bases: TGTGCCAGCACGCCTAACAGGGTCGCTGAAGCTTTCTTT. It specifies CASTPNRVAEAFF.

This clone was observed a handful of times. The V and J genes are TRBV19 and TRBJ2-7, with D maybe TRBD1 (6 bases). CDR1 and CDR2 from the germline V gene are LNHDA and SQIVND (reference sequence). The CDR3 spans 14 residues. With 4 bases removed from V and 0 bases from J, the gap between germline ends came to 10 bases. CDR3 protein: CASSTWGHSYEQYF. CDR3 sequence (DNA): TGTGCCAGTAGTACGTGGGGACACTCCTACGAGCAGTACTTC.

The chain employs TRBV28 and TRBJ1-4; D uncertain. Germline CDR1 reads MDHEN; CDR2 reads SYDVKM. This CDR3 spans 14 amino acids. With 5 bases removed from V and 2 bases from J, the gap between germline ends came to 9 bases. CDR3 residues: CASSPAGTNEKLFF. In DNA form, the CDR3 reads TGTGCCAGCAGTCCCGCTGGTACTAATGAAAAACTGTTTTTT.

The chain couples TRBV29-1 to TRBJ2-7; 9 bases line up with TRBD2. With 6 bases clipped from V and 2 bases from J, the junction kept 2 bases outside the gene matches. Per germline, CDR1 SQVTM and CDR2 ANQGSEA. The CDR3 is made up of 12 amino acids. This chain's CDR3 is CSVASGAYEQYF. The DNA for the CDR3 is TGCAGCGTGGCTAGCGGGGCCTACGAGCAGTACTTC.

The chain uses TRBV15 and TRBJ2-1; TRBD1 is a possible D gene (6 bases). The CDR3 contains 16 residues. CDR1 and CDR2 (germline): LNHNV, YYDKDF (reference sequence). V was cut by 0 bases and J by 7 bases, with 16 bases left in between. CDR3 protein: CATSRELTGIGNEQFF. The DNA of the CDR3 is TGTGCCACCAGCAGAGAATTAACAGGGATAGGTAATGAGCAGTTCTTC.

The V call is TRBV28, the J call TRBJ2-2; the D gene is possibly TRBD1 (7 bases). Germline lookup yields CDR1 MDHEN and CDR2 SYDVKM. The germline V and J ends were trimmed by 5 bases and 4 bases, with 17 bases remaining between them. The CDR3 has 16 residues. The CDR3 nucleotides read TGTGCCAGCAGTCCAGGGGGGCAGCCGGGCACCGGGGAGCTGTTTTTT. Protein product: CASSPGGQPGTGELFF.

The CDR3 sequence: CASSLPGLAGAETQYF. CDR3 nucleotides: TGCGCCAGCAGCCTACCGGGACTAGCGGGAGCGGAGACCCAGTACTTC. The chain links TRBV5-1 to TRBJ2-5, with TRBD2 identical over 14 bases. V gave up 4 bases and J gave up 5 bases; unmatched junction bases: 7. Germline lookup yields CDR1 SGHRS and CDR2 YFSETQ. CDR3 length: 16 amino acids.